A single sample is the source of the 18 T cell receptor beta chains below, sequenced in a study of human T cells and chemical hapten exposure (TCRdb year 2021). This sample's time point label indicates: pre-sensitization, week 0. Interpreted using the paper, the treatment or condition label stands for: therapeutic diphenylcyclopropenone sensitization with weekly scalp DPC. The library was obtained by RACE. The sequencing machine was a NextSeq 500. The raw public reads went through TCRdb reprocessing: fastp at Q25, MiXCR clone calling, in-frame beta chains kept. One record per CDR3 amino acid sequence lists the most common genes and DNA. This sample comprises approximately 260,000 distinct CDR3 sequences, 7.5% to 8% of them detected only once. The ten largest clones represent 1.2% of the sample. Sequencing was performed on whole blood, taken in connection with sensitization to the hapten diphenylcyclopropenone (DPC). Every receptor here comes from a man aged 18 to 30 with alopecia areata. Some clones in this sample may be carry-over from other donors' samples.

The V gene is TRBV6-2 or TRBV6-3, the J gene TRBJ1-5, with a possible D match to TRBD1 (6 bases). Germline CDR1 reads MNHEY; CDR2 reads SVGEGT. The germline V and J ends were trimmed by 10 bases and 3 bases, with 19 bases remaining between them. This CDR3 has 15 amino acids. The CDR3 sequence: CATGRRGNINQPQHF. In DNA, the CDR3 is TGTGCCACCGGACGGAGGGGGAATATCAATCAGCCCCAGCATTTT.

This clonotype was picked up many times. V gene TRBV7-8 combines with J gene TRBJ2-7; possible D gene TRBD1, 6 bases. Trimming cost V 1 base and J 7 bases, with 14 bases left between them. Germline V gene sequence: CDR1 SGHVS, CDR2 FQNEAQ. The length of the CDR3 is 14 residues. This CDR3 reads CASSLGGPQGEQYV. CDR3 DNA: TGTGCCAGCAGCTTAGGCGGCCCTCAGGGGGAGCAGTACGTC.

This clonotype showed up just a few times. The V call is TRBV7-3, the J call TRBJ1-6, with D possibly TRBD1 on 5 matching bases. Trimming cost V 3 bases and J 9 bases, with 12 bases left between them. CDR3 length: 14 amino acids. Germline assignment: CDR1 SGHTA and CDR2 FQGTGA. The CDR3 loop is CASSLGGFASPLHF. CDR3 sequence (DNA): TGTGCCAGCAGCTTGGGGGGTTTTGCTTCACCCCTCCACTTT.

This sequence joins TRBV28 and TRBJ1-4; D is unclear. Between the trimmed V and J ends, which lost 2 bases and 5 bases, there was a span of 9 bases. This CDR3 has 14 residues. Germline V gene data show CDR1 as MDHEN and CDR2 as SYDVKM. The CDR3 nucleotides are TGTGCCAGCAGTTTAAGCCTTAAGAATGAAAAACTGTTTTTT. This codes for CASSLSLKNEKLFF.

This clonotype was observed a few times. The chain recombines TRBV6-2 or TRBV6-3 with TRBJ2-1; D tentatively fits TRBD1 or TRBD2 (5 bases each). From germline, CDR1 is MNHEY and CDR2 SVGEGT. V lost 6 bases to trimming and J lost 8 bases, with 20 bases between them. The CDR3 is 15 residues long. The CDR3, as DNA: TGTGCCAGCAGCCACCTCGTGGGGGTCGGGGATGAGCAGTTCTTC. As protein: CASSHLVGVGDEQFF.

The V and J genes are TRBV29-1 and TRBJ2-3; D is undetermined. V lost 4 bases and J 2 bases, leaving 13 bases between the germline ends. CDR1 and CDR2 from the germline V gene are SQVTM and ANQGSEA. The CDR3 contains 14 residues. The DNA of the CDR3 is TGCAGCGTTGTCGCTGTTCGGACCACAGATACGCAGTATTTT. It encodes CSVVAVRTTDTQYF.

This clonotype was picked up a small number of times. V gene TRBV6-2 or TRBV6-3 combines with J gene TRBJ2-3, with 7 positions matching TRBD2. The germline CDR1 and CDR2 sequences are MNHEY and SVGEGT. With V trimmed by 8 bases and J by 5 bases, 7 bases remained unmatched. The CDR3 sequence is 13 residues long. CDR3 amino acids: CASLSGVIDTQYF. The CDR3 nucleotides are TGTGCCAGCTTAAGCGGGGTAATAGATACGCAGTATTTT.

The chain uses TRBV25-1 and TRBJ1-6; TRBD1 matches at 8 bases. This CDR3 has 15 amino acids. J lost 11 bases, V lost 5 bases, and 11 bases had no gene match. Germline CDR1 and CDR2: MGHDK and SYGVNS. CDR3 bases: TGTGCCAGCAGTCAAGCACCCCAGGGGGCTGCACCCCTCCACTTT. Protein sequence: CASSQAPQGAAPLHF.

This clonotype was picked up a small number of times. The chain carries TRBV14 and TRBJ1-2; tentative D call: TRBD1 (6 bases). The CDR3 loop spans 12 amino acids. The ends were cut back, 3 bases at V and 8 bases at J, with 10 bases in the middle. Germline values: CDR1 SGHDN, CDR2 FVKESK. The CDR3 region has the DNA TGTGCCAGCAGCCATAGCGGGGGCGGCTACACCTTC. Encoded protein: CASSHSGGGYTF. Drawing the rest from reference TRBV14 and TRBJ1-2, the complete variable domain is EAGVTQFPSHSVIEKGQTVTLRCDPISGHDNLYWYRRVMGKEIKFLLHFVKESKQDESGMPNNRFLAERTGGTYSTLKVQPAELEDSGVYFCASSHSGGGYTFGSGTRLTVV.

The chain couples TRBV7-3 to TRBJ1-1, with D unresolved. Deletions cut 1 base from V and 12 bases from J, with 15 bases between. This CDR3 comprises 13 residues. CDR1 is SGHTA and CDR2 is FQGTGA in the germline V gene. This chain's CDR3 is CASSLISGVGTFF. The CDR3 DNA sequence: TGTGCCAGCAGCTTAATATCTGGTGTAGGGACTTTCTTT.

The chain joins TRBV20-1 to TRBJ1-1; the D gene is possibly TRBD1 (5 bases). The CDR3 has 13 amino acids. V was pared by 1 base and J by 2 bases, with 8 bases between. Germline values: CDR1 DFQATT, CDR2 SNEGSKA (reference sequence). The CDR3 coding sequence is TGCAGTGCTAGAGTACGGACAAACACTGAAGCTTTCTTT. Translation: CSARVRTNTEAFF.

This clonotype was counted between two and nine times. The rearrangement joins TRBV5-1 to TRBJ2-3, with D possibly TRBD1 on 6 matching bases. This CDR3 has 13 residues. Germline V gene data show CDR1 as SGHRS and CDR2 as YFSETQ. V lost 3 bases, J lost 10 bases, and 15 bases lay in between. CDR3 sequence: CASSSAGQPAQYF. DNA for the CDR3: TGCGCCAGCAGCTCGGCCGGACAGCCAGCGCAGTATTTT.

This clonotype was counted between two and nine times. V gene TRBV5-6 combines with J gene TRBJ1-2, with a tentative D call TRBD1 (5 bases). Trimming stripped 0 bases from V and 8 bases from J, with 11 bases between. CDR1 and CDR2 (germline): SGHDT, YYEEEE. The CDR3 consists of 13 residues. The DNA of the CDR3 is TGTGCCAGCAGCTTGGACAGGTCAAAAGGCTACACCTTC. Amino acid sequence: CASSLDRSKGYTF.

This clonotype was seen a handful of times. Here the CDR3 DNA reads TGCGCCAGCAGCCAAGTTATTGGGGTTGCGACAGATACGCAGTATTTT. The encoded protein is CASSQVIGVATDTQYF. This sequence joins TRBV4-3 and TRBJ2-3; D not certain. The length of the CDR3 is 16 residues. Germline V gives CDR1 LGHNA, CDR2 YSLEER. With 1 base removed from V and 3 bases from J, the gap between germline ends came to 14 bases.

To note about this clonotype: A much larger clone sits a single nucleotide away, making a read error possible. The V call is TRBV3-1, the J call TRBJ2-7; the D gene could be TRBD1 or TRBD2 (5 bases each). Trimming stripped 0 bases from V and 6 bases from J, with 6 bases between. Germline assignment: CDR1 LGHDT and CDR2 YNNKEL (reference sequence). The CDR3 is 12 amino acids. The CDR3 nucleotides read TGTGCCAGCAGCCAAGATGGGGGCGAGCAGTACTTC. Protein: CASSQDGGEQYF.

The V and J genes are TRBV2 and TRBJ2-3, with 7 positions matching TRBD1. V lost 1 base and J lost 2; bases outside the gene matches: 6. The V gene's germline CDR1 is SNHLY and CDR2 FYNNEI. The CDR3 has 16 residues. CDR3 region: CASSEVRGTATDTQYF. CDR3 sequence (DNA): TGTGCCAGCAGTGAAGTAAGGGGGACAGCCACAGATACGCAGTATTTT.

The rearrangement uses TRBV18 and TRBJ2-1, with TRBD2 matching over 12 bases. CDR1 KGHSH and CDR2 LQKENI come from the germline V gene. Trimming cost V 2 bases and J 5 bases; bases outside gene matches: 4. This CDR3 has 16 residues. The chain's CDR3 is CASSPSLAGGHNEQFF. CDR3 DNA: TGTGCCAGCTCACCATCACTAGCGGGGGGACACAATGAGCAGTTCTTC.

This clonotype was seen a few times. The chain couples TRBV28 to TRBJ2-4, with TRBD2 matching 10 bases. This CDR3 contains 17 residues. After removal of 4 bases from V and 0 bases from J, the junction contained 6 bases not matched to a gene. Germline CDR1 reads MDHEN; CDR2 reads SYDVKM. The chain's CDR3 is CASSSPGLAVAKNIQYF. In DNA, the CDR3 is TGTGCCAGCAGTTCCCCCGGACTAGCGGTAGCCAAAAACATTCAGTACTTC.